Listed below are T cell receptor beta chains from one sample, sequenced in a study of shared T cell receptors in the human thymus. Sequencing used immunoSEQ multiplex PCR; TCRdb keeps in-frame clones, though not all of them. Altogether 500,000 to 850,000 clones are present, approximately 89% being singletons, with the ten largest covering about 0.0094%. These same data were also listed under a study on human thymus T cells.

Sequences were obtained from thymocytes. The receptors shown here come from a boy younger than two with a congenital heart defect. Both conserved end residues are part of each CDR3. The order of the fields is D gene, J gene, clone size, V gene, CDR3 protein, CDR3 DNA. D genes are given only for firm matches. Expanded clones get a size class; other rows say once, few or many, or leave the size out.

D: TRBD1
J: TRBJ2-5
size: NA
V: TRBV30
CDR3: CAWIFRDRGQETQYF
DNA: TGTGCCTGGATATTTAGGGACAGGGGCCAAGAGACCCAGTACTTC

D: NA
J: TRBJ1-6
size: NA
V: TRBV7-2
CDR3: CASSSKLSPLHF
DNA: TGTGCCAGCAGCTCCAAACTTTCACCCCTCCACTTT

D: TRBD1
J: TRBJ1-1
size: NA
V: TRBV5-1
CDR3: CASSDGTDRMNTEAFF
DNA: TGCGCCAGCAGCGACGGGACAGACCGCATGAACACTGAAGCTTTCTTT

D: NA
J: TRBJ2-7
size: NA
V: TRBV19
CDR3: CASSMDLQEMREQYF
DNA: TGTGCCAGTAGTATGGATCTACAGGAAATGCGCGAGCAGTACTTC

D: NA
J: TRBJ2-6
size: NA
V: TRBV6-1
CDR3: CASSDPKQGAGANVLTF
DNA: TGTGCCAGCAGTGACCCGAAACAGGGCGCTGGGGCCAACGTCCTGACTTTC

D: NA
J: TRBJ2-5
size: NA
V: TRBV6-5
CDR3: CASSGGWETQYF
DNA: TGTGCCAGCAGTGGGGGCTGGGAGACCCAGTACTTC

D: TRBD2
J: TRBJ2-5
size: NA
V: TRBV6-6
CDR3: CASNHSGASQTQYF
DNA: TGTGCCAGCAATCATAGCGGGGCCTCTCAGACCCAGTACTTC

D: TRBD1
J: TRBJ2-7
size: NA
V: TRBV15
CDR3: CATSRGGTGASWGEQYF
DNA: TGTGCCACCAGCAGAGGGGGGACAGGGGCCTCTTGGGGCGAGCAGTACTTC

D: NA
J: TRBJ1-3
size: NA
V: TRBV28
CDR3: CASSQQDSTSGNTIYF
DNA: TGTGCCAGCAGTCAACAGGACAGTACCTCTGGAAACACCATATATTTT

D: TRBD2
J: TRBJ2-1
size: once
V: TRBV7-2
CDR3: CASSLNRPSGSYNKQFF
DNA: TGTGCCAGCAGCTTAAACAGACCTAGCGGATCCTACAATAAGCAGTTCTTC

D: TRBD2
J: TRBJ2-7
size: NA
V: TRBV14
CDR3: CASSLLPFNRDYPYEQYF
DNA: TGTGCCAGCAGCCTCCTCCCTTTTAATCGGGACTACCCCTACGAGCAGTACTTC

D: NA
J: TRBJ1-5
size: NA
V: TRBV28
CDR3: CASSPTSRGSNQPQHF
DNA: TGTGCCAGCAGTCCCACTTCACGGGGGAGCAATCAGCCCCAGCATTTT

D: TRBD1
J: TRBJ1-6
size: NA
V: TRBV7-2
CDR3: CASSTGPTGVVSPLHF
DNA: TGTGCCAGCAGCACCGGACCGACAGGGGTAGTTTCACCCCTCCACTTT

D: TRBD1
J: TRBJ2-7
size: NA
V: TRBV29-1
CDR3: CSVALGDRAYEQYF
DNA: TGCAGCGTTGCCTTGGGAGACAGGGCCTACGAGCAGTACTTC

D: TRBD2
J: TRBJ2-7
size: NA
V: TRBV29-1
CDR3: CSVGGRAGEYEQYF
DNA: TGCAGCGTTGGGGGCCGGGCGGGAGAATACGAGCAGTACTTC

D: NA
J: TRBJ2-3
size: once
V: TRBV4-3
CDR3: CASSQSAESIHTDTQYF
DNA: TGCGCCAGCAGCCAATCGGCGGAATCGATCCACACAGATACGCAGTATTTT

D: NA
J: TRBJ1-5
size: NA
V: TRBV21-1
CDR3: CASSKARDKGNQPQHF
DNA: TGTGCCAGCAGCAAAGCACGGGACAAGGGCAATCAGCCCCAGCATTTT

D: NA
J: TRBJ2-2
size: NA
V: TRBV27
CDR3: CASGLSKDNKSGELFF
DNA: TGTGCCAGCGGCCTGTCCAAGGACAATAAGTCGGGGGAGCTGTTTTTT

D: NA
J: TRBJ2-1
size: NA
V: TRBV5-1
CDR3: CASSLLRRTHNEQFF
DNA: TGCGCCAGCAGCTTGCTCCGTAGGACACACAATGAGCAGTTCTTC

D: NA
J: TRBJ1-6
size: NA
V: TRBV28
CDR3: CASGLLPLHF
DNA: TGTGCCAGCGGCCTTTTACCCCTCCACTTT

D: NA
J: TRBJ2-2
size: NA
V: TRBV28
CDR3: CASGGRAGELFF
DNA: TGTGCCAGCGGGGGGAGAGCCGGGGAGCTGTTTTTT

D: NA
J: TRBJ1-5
size: NA
V: TRBV28
CDR3: CASSSQEGGVGGYSNQPQHF
DNA: TGTGCCAGCAGCTCACAAGAGGGAGGCGTAGGCGGTTATAGCAATCAGCCCCAGCATTTT

D: NA
J: TRBJ1-5
size: NA
V: TRBV28
CDR3: CASSSPWHSGSNQPQHF
DNA: TGTGCCAGCAGCTCCCCGTGGCATAGCGGTAGCAATCAGCCCCAGCATTTT

D: TRBD2
J: TRBJ2-5
size: NA
V: TRBV28
CDR3: CASSFPAREGQETQYF
DNA: TGTGCCAGCAGTTTCCCCGCGCGGGAGGGGCAAGAGACCCAGTACTTC

D: NA
J: TRBJ1-1
size: NA
V: TRBV28
CDR3: CASRTTGWKNKNTEAFF
DNA: TGTGCCAGCAGAACAACCGGGTGGAAAAACAAGAACACTGAAGCTTTCTTT

D: TRBD1
J: TRBJ1-3
size: NA
V: TRBV6-5
CDR3: CASRPDREGNTIYF
DNA: TGTGCCAGCAGACCGGACAGGGAAGGAAACACCATATATTTT

D: TRBD1
J: TRBJ2-2
size: NA
V: TRBV30
CDR3: CAWSVSGGDTGELFF
DNA: TGTGCCTGGAGTGTATCAGGGGGCGACACCGGGGAGCTGTTTTTT

D: TRBD1
J: TRBJ2-1
size: once
V: TRBV27
CDR3: CASSSQSRDRGPNEQFF
DNA: TGTGCCAGCAGTTCCCAATCCCGGGACAGGGGACCCAATGAGCAGTTCTTC

D: NA
J: TRBJ2-7
size: NA
V: TRBV21-1
CDR3: CASSKALGWEGARYEQYF
DNA: TGTGCCAGCAGCAAAGCGTTGGGGTGGGAAGGGGCGCGCTACGAGCAGTACTTC